The rows below give T cell receptor beta chains drawn from one sample of a study of CD8+ T cells in alopecia areata. Clones were sequenced by immunoSEQ multiplex PCR, and TCRdb holds only the in-frame ones, with some missing. Here the sample spans about 60,000 clones, around 42% being singletons. The specimen comprised CD8+ T cells sorted from blood, sampled at approximately week 36, from a patient treated with tofacitinib. The source is a human donor with alopecia areata. Both conserved end residues are part of each CDR3. D genes are given only for firm matches. Some rows have no size entry. The others give once, few or many, or a class for an expanded clone.

D	size	V	J	DNA	CDR3
TRBD2	few	TRBV7-9	TRBJ2-1	TGTGCCAGTTGGGGCGAGCGGGAGGGCAATGAGCAGTTCTTC	CASWGEREGNEQFF
NA	few	TRBV13	TRBJ2-7	TGTGCCAGCAGCTCCATGAGAGAGGTGGGGTCCTACGAGCAGTACTTC	CASSSMREVGSYEQYF
NA	NA	TRBV7-9	TRBJ2-7	TGTGCCAGCAGCTTAGAGGCTAGCGCCTACGAGCAGTACTTC	CASSLEASAYEQYF
NA	NA	TRBV29-1	TRBJ2-7	TGCAGCGTTGAAGGTCAGGGGACCTACGAGCAGTACTTC	CSVEGQGTYEQYF
TRBD2	NA	TRBV10-3	TRBJ2-7	TGTGCCATCAGTGATGCGAGCGGGAGCTCCTACGAGCAGTACTTC	CAISDASGSSYEQYF
NA	many	TRBV9	TRBJ1-1	TGTGCCAGCAGCGTAGGGTACGGGACTGAAGCTTTCTTT	CASSVGYGTEAFF
NA	NA	TRBV6-6	TRBJ2-1	TGTGCCAGCAGTGCGGGCCTACCCCTATACAATGAGCAGTTCTTC	CASSAGLPLYNEQFF
NA	few	TRBV6-4	TRBJ1-5	TGTGCCAGCAGTGAATTACCCCATCAGCCCCAGCATTTT	CASSELPHQPQHF
NA	NA	TRBV29-1	TRBJ1-1	TGCAGCGTTGATTTCCTAGGACACACTGAAGCTTTCTTT	CSVDFLGHTEAFF
NA	once	TRBV7-2	TRBJ2-1	TGTGCCAGCAGCTTAGATCGGTATGGTGAGCAGTTCTTC	CASSLDRYGEQFF
NA	few	TRBV19	TRBJ1-1	TGTGCCAGTAGTGGCACTGAAGCTTTCTTT	CASSGTEAFF
NA	once	TRBV7-9	TRBJ2-1	TGTGCCAGCAGTTTACAAAACAGGCGTGAGCAGTTCTTC	CASSLQNRREQFF
TRBD2	NA	TRBV7-9	TRBJ2-5	TGTGCCAGCAGCCCAACTAGCGAGAAGACCCAGTACTTC	CASSPTSEKTQYF
TRBD2	NA	TRBV2	TRBJ2-1	TGTGCCCCCCGGCGGGAAGCTAGCGGGAGGAGGGGGTCCTACAATGAGCAGTTCTTC	CAPRREASGRRGSYNEQFF
NA	NA	TRBV30	TRBJ1-5	TGTGCCTGGAGTGTACCGGGGTCCAATCAGCCCCAGCATTTT	CAWSVPGSNQPQHF
NA	NA	TRBV6-5	TRBJ1-1	TGTGCCAGCAGTGAGACTACCGGGGTAACTGAAGCTTTCTTT	CASSETTGVTEAFF
NA	many	TRBV4-1	TRBJ2-2	TGCGCCAGCAGCCTCAGGGTTTCCGGGGAGCTGTTTTTT	CASSLRVSGELFF
NA	NA	TRBV19	TRBJ2-3	TGTGCCAGTAGTGAGGCGAGGGAAGGAGATACGCAGTATTTT	CASSEAREGDTQYF
NA	NA	TRBV20-1	TRBJ1-2	TGCAGTGCTATGGACAAAGGCTACACCTTC	CSAMDKGYTF
NA	few	TRBV7-8	TRBJ2-5	TGTGCCAGCAGCTTGTACCAGCGACAGACCCAAGAGACCCAGTACTTC	CASSLYQRQTQETQYF
NA	NA	TRBV19	TRBJ1-2	TGTGCCAGTAGTATCCCAGGGAACTATGGCTACACCTTC	CASSIPGNYGYTF
TRBD1	NA	TRBV25-1	TRBJ1-5	TGTGCCAGGCCGGGACAGGGTTCCTTTAGCAATCAGCCCCAGCATTTT	CARPGQGSFSNQPQHF
NA	NA	TRBV15	TRBJ1-5	TGTGCCACCAGCAGAGATGGGTATAGCAATCAGCCCCAGCATTTT	CATSRDGYSNQPQHF
NA	once	TRBV30	TRBJ2-2	TGTGCCTGGAGTCCCCGCTGGACTGAGACCGGGGAGCTGTTTTTT	CAWSPRWTETGELFF
NA	NA	TRBV27	TRBJ2-4	TGTGCCAGCAGTTTAAGGGGTGGACTCACCTTAGCCAAAAACATTCAGTACTTC	CASSLRGGLTLAKNIQYF
NA	NA	TRBV30	TRBJ2-7	TGTGCCTGGAGTGTAGGTCCAGTGACCTACGAGCAGTACTTC	CAWSVGPVTYEQYF
NA	NA	TRBV29-1	TRBJ1-2	TGCAGCGTTGAAGTTAGGCCGCAGTCCTATGGCTACACCTTC	CSVEVRPQSYGYTF
NA	NA	TRBV25-1	TRBJ1-2	TGTGCCAGCAGTGAATATGGTGGCTACACCTTC	CASSEYGGYTF
NA	NA	TRBV29-1	TRBJ1-2	TGCAGCGTTGTAGGGCCGGGGGTTGGCTACACCTTC	CSVVGPGVGYTF
NA	few	TRBV7-2	TRBJ2-5	TGTGCCAGCAGCTCAACTGGGGGCAAGATGGCCCAGTACTTC	CASSSTGGKMAQYF
NA	NA	TRBV9	TRBJ2-7	TGTGCCAGCAGCGTAGAAGGGCAGGGAGGCCTCATGGGGGAGCAGTACTTC	CASSVEGQGGLMGEQYF
NA	NA	TRBV29-1	TRBJ1-2	TGCAGCGTTGAAATGATCCGTGGTGGCTACACCTTC	CSVEMIRGGYTF
NA	few	TRBV27	TRBJ2-3	TGTGCCAGCATGCAAGGGGGTACGCAGTATTTT	CASMQGGTQYF
NA	NA	TRBV7-9	TRBJ1-2	TGTGCCAGCAGCCTAGGGGACCTCTATGGCTACACCTTC	CASSLGDLYGYTF
NA	few	TRBV19	TRBJ1-5	TGTGCCAGTAGGACCCTGTTCCAGGGTTTCAATCAGCCCCAGCATTTT	CASRTLFQGFNQPQHF
TRBD1	NA	TRBV4-2	TRBJ2-7	TGTGCCAGCAGCCATAGGACAGGGGGTTCCTACGAGCAGTACTTC	CASSHRTGGSYEQYF
NA	NA	TRBV29-1	TRBJ1-2	TGCAGCGTTGAAGAAGGGCAGGGGCGCTACTATGGCTACACCTTC	CSVEEGQGRYYGYTF
TRBD1	NA	TRBV10-3	TRBJ2-1	TGTGCCATCACCGGGACAGAATCCCATGAGCAGTTCTTC	CAITGTESHEQFF
NA	NA	TRBV4-2	TRBJ2-5	TGTGCCAGCAGCCAAGATCTAGAGGGGAGCCGTATATTCGGAGAGACCCAGTACTTC	CASSQDLEGSRIFGETQYF
NA	NA	TRBV29-1	TRBJ2-7	TGCAGCGTTGAAGCCACCCGGGACACACCCTACGAGCAGTACTTC	CSVEATRDTPYEQYF
NA	few	TRBV29-1	TRBJ2-2	TGCAGCGTGAACCTTGGCTCCGGGGAGCTGTTTTTT	CSVNLGSGELFF
TRBD2	few	TRBV15	TRBJ2-6	TGTGCCACCAGCAGGAGGAGGGAGGGAGCTGGGGCCAACGTCCTGACTTTC	CATSRRREGAGANVLTF
TRBD1	once	TRBV28	TRBJ2-5	TGTGCCAGCAGTGAAGGGACAGGATCATTATCCAAGAGAACCCAGTACTTC	CASSEGTGSLSKRTQYF
NA	NA	TRBV7-9	TRBJ2-7	TGTGCCAGCAGCCTGGCGGGGAGAGGGCCGTTCTACGAGCAGTACTTC	CASSLAGRGPFYEQYF
NA	NA	TRBV4-2	TRBJ2-2	TGTGCCAGCAGCCAAGGAGTCGGCACTAGCACCCACACCGGGGAGCTGTTTTTT	CASSQGVGTSTHTGELFF
NA	NA	TRBV2	TRBJ1-1	TGTGCCAGCAGTGAACCCCCGGGGGCTGAAGCTTTCTTT	CASSEPPGAEAFF
NA	once	TRBV10-3	TRBJ1-1	TGTGCCATCAACAGTGTGATGGGCAGGTCGGAACTGAACACTGAAGCTTTCTTT	CAINSVMGRSELNTEAFF
NA	NA	TRBV6-1	TRBJ2-5	TGTGCCAGCGAAGCAGTCGATGGGACCCAGTACTTC	CASEAVDGTQYF
NA	NA	TRBV19	TRBJ2-7	TGTGCCAGTAGTGCTACGACGGGCTACGAGCAGTACTTC	CASSATTGYEQYF
TRBD2	few	TRBV29-1	TRBJ2-7	TGCAGCGTGGTAACTAGCGGGAGCCACTACGAGCAGTACTTC	CSVVTSGSHYEQYF
NA	NA	TRBV20-1	TRBJ1-5	TGCAGTGCGGGGCAGCCCCAGCATTTT	CSAGQPQHF
NA	NA	TRBV9	TRBJ1-1	TGTGCCAGCAGCGTAGAGGGCCGGAACACTGAAGCTTTCTTT	CASSVEGRNTEAFF
NA	NA	TRBV2	TRBJ2-7	TGTGCCAGCAGTGGGACGACTCCTCCTTACGAGCAGTACTTC	CASSGTTPPYEQYF
NA	few	TRBV7-3	TRBJ2-6	TGTGCCAGCAGTCCGAATGGCGCTGGGGCCAACGTCCTGACTTTC	CASSPNGAGANVLTF
NA	NA	TRBV4-1	TRBJ2-2	TGCGCCAGCAGGTTACGGGACATCCCGACCGGGGAGCTGTTTTTT	CASRLRDIPTGELFF